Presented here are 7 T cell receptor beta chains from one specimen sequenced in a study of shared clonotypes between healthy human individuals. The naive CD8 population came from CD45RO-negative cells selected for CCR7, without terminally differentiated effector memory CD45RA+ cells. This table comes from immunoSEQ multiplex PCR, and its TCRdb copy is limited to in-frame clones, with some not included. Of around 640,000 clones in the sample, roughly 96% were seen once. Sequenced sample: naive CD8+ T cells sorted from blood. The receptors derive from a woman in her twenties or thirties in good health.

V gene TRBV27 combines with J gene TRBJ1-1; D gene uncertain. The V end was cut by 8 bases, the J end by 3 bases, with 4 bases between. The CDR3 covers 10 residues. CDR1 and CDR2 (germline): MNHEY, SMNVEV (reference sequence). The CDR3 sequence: CASGYTEAFF. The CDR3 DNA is TGTGCCAGCGGTTACACTGAAGCTTTCTTT.

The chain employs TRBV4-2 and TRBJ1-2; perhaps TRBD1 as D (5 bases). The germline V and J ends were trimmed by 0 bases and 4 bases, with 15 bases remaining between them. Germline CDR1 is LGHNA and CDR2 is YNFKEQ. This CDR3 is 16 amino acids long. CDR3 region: CASSQEYTTQGYGYTF. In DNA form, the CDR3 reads TGTGCCAGCAGCCAAGAATACACAACGCAGGGCTATGGCTACACCTTC.

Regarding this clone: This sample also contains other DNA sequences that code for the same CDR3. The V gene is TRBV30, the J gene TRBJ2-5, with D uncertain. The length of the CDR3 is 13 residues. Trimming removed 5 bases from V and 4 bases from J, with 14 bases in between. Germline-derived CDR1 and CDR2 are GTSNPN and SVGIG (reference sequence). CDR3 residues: CAWDGLVGETQYF. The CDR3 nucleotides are TGTGCCTGGGACGGGTTGGTTGGAGAGACCCAGTACTTC.

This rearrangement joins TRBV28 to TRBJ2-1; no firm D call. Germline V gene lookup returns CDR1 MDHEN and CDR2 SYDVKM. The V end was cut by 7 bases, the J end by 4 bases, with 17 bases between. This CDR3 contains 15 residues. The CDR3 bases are TGTGCCAGCACCTCCCTCCCCGACAATTACAATGAGCAGTTCTTC. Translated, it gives CASTSLPDNYNEQFF.

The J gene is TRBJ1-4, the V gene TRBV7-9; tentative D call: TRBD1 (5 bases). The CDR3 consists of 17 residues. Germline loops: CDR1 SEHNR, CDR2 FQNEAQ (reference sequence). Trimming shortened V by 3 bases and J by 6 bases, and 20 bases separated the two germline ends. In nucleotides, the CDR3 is TGTGCCAGCAGCTTGGGACCGGCCCATATACTGCATGAAAAACTGTTTTTT. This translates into CASSLGPAHILHEKLFF.

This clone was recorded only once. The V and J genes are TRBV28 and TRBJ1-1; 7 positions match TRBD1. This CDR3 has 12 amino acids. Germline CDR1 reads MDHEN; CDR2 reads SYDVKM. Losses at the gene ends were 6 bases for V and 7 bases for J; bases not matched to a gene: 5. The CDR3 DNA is TGTGCCAGCAGCCGGGACAGAGATGAAGCTTTCTTT. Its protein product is CASSRDRDEAFF.

DNA for the CDR3: TGCGCCAGCAGCCCACTCGCGGGAGATCGCACCGGGGAGCTGTTTTTT. Amino acid sequence: CASSPLAGDRTGELFF. The chain combines TRBV4-1 with TRBJ2-2; the match to TRBD2 covers 7 bases. Germline V lookup: CDR1 MGHRA, CDR2 YSYEKL. The CDR3 runs to 16 residues. The V segment lost 4 bases and the J segment 4 bases; nucleotides outside the gene matches: 9.